This T cell receptor (beta chain) was recorded in a study of metastatic and nonmetastatic thyroid tumors (dated by TCRdb to 2020 to 2022). About the investigation overall: Repertoires from peripheral blood and from tumor or nodule tissue samples of malignant and benign thyroid patients were compared.

This clone has just a few counts. What antigen it recognizes has not been identified. Per-nucleotide qualities are absent, and no much larger clonotype sits a single base away. The library was built by means of PCR. TCRdb lists the instrument as Illumina HiSeq 4000. High-throughput sequencing was used to profile the TCR beta-chain CDR3 region of each patient. In the authors' own workflow: CDR3 differences across clinicopathological groups were used to build a classifier for discriminating distant-metastatic papillary thyroid cancer patients. The Shannon index was used to assess repertoire diversity, and the Morisita-Horn index was used to assess tumor-blood repertoire similarity. Using fastp trimming at Q25 and MiXCR clonotype assembly, TCRdb reanalyzed the public sequencing data and kept in-frame beta chains. TCRdb assigned the V and J calls; the authors' analysis was not used. The sample table contains 15,000 to 18,000 clones; only one count was recorded for roughly 4% of them. The ten most abundant clones make up around a quarter of the sample.

The investigation overall reported the following: In both blood and tumor samples, TCR beta diversity was reported to be significantly higher in malignant tumors than in benign nodules.

Before undergoing thyroid surgery, none of the patients had been given any kind of treatment. Using T-cell receptor beta sequencing, the study looked back at clinical samples from patients collected from the early 2010s to the late 2010s. CDR3 length: 11 amino acids, cysteine to phenylalanine. CDR3 DNA is the only sequence kept; it has 33 bases, read in frame from the first base. In the germline V gene, CDR1 corresponds to SGHNT and CDR2 to YENEEA. At the junction V is shortened by 0 bases and J by 5 bases, with 2 bases in between. This receptor was identified in a female donor with papillary thyroid cancer or a benign thyroid nodule (not recorded which). Some clones in this sample may be carry-over from other donors' samples. In this chain, TRBV11-3 is recombined with TRBJ2-7; no D gene is confidently identified. The sequencing sample was made of tumor tissue. This receptor carries the CDR3 CASSLEDEQYF. The nucleotide sequence reads TGTGCCAGCAGCTTAGAAGACGAGCAGTACTTC.